Presented here are 17 T cell receptor beta chains from one specimen sequenced in a study of T cells expressing NK-cell markers. TCRdb reanalyzed the 5' RACE reads, giving one entry per CDR3 protein sequence and no DNA. The sample's table shows roughly 430,000 distinct CDR3 sequences. Sequencing used blood T cells: a sorted CD56 or NKG2C T cell subset, CD4+ or CD8+ T cells, or bulk PBMC T cells (not recorded which). The receptor set was obtained from a woman aged 18-69 years in good health.

The chain employs TRBV7-2 and TRBJ2-1; TCRdb outputs TRBD2, but without DNA this stays unchecked. The germline V gene encodes CDR1 SGHTA and CDR2 FQGNSA. This CDR3 contains 17 residues. CDR3 residues: CASSVTSGGAGGNEQFF.

The V and J genes are TRBV9 and TRBJ1-3; with no DNA, the TCRdb D assignment of TRBD1 cannot be verified. The germline CDR1 and CDR2 sequences are SGDLS and YYNGEE. There are 18 residues in the CDR3. CDR3 amino acids: CASSARLGQGISGNTIYF.

This chain links TRBV7-3 with TRBJ2-5; the D gene TCRdb calls, TRBD2, cannot be checked with no DNA. This CDR3 contains 13 residues. The germline V gene has CDR1 SGHTA and CDR2 FQGTGA. The CDR3 spells CASSWRGGETQYF.

The chain uses TRBV29-1 and TRBJ1-2; TCRdb designates TRBD1, a call that cannot be tested without DNA. CDR1 is SQVTM and CDR2 is ANQGSEA in the germline V gene. This CDR3 has 15 residues. This chain's CDR3 is CSVEDRDRENYGYTF.

The chain employs TRBV4-3 and TRBJ1-2; TCRdb indicates TRBD1, and absent DNA this call remains unverified. This CDR3 is 14 amino acids long. The germline gives CDR1 LGHNA, CDR2 YSLEER. The CDR3 region is CASSETGGHYGYTF.

The CDR3 here is CASSQDPRLPNTGELFF. The chain employs TRBV4-3 and TRBJ2-2. Germline CDR1 LGHNA, CDR2 YSLEER. The CDR3 is 17 residues long.

The gene calls are TRBV9 and TRBJ2-1. Germline assignment: CDR1 SGDLS and CDR2 YYNGEE. There are 14 residues in the CDR3. CDR3 sequence reads: CASTRSWTLNEQFF.

The V gene is TRBV20-1, the J gene TRBJ1-3; no DNA is available, so the TRBD1 call from TCRdb remains unchecked. From germline, CDR1 is DFQATT and CDR2 SNEGSKA (reference sequence). There are 18 residues in the CDR3. Here the CDR3 reads CSASSRRDAFNSGNTIYF.

V is TRBV6-5 and J is TRBJ2-1; TCRdb proposes TRBD1, but this gene call is untestable without DNA. Germline V gene data show CDR1 as MNHEY and CDR2 as SVGAGI. The length of the CDR3 is 14 residues. The CDR3 is CASSYRDGNVEQFF.

The genes are TRBV6-5 and TRBJ2-7. The CDR3 is 12 residues long. The germline V gene encodes CDR1 MNHEY and CDR2 SVGAGI. The CDR3 sequence: CASSSGPDEQYF.

The chain joins TRBV29-1 to TRBJ1-4. Germline lookup yields CDR1 SQVTM and CDR2 ANQGSEA. This CDR3 comprises 16 residues. This CDR3 is CSGKKGTTTTNEKLFF.

The chain combines TRBV29-1 with TRBJ2-3; TCRdb reports TRBD1, a call that lacks DNA to check it against. The CDR3 consists of 12 residues. From germline, CDR1 is SQVTM and CDR2 ANQGSEA. The CDR3 loop is CSVALGGDTQYF.

The V gene is TRBV12-3 or TRBV12-4, the J gene TRBJ2-1. The CDR3 covers 12 residues. This CDR3 reads CASSFGVNEQFF.

The V and J genes are TRBV18 and TRBJ1-1. CDR3 length equals 15 residues. The germline V gene encodes CDR1 KGHSH and CDR2 LQKENI. CDR3 residues: CASSPPKQPNTEAFF.

The chain has TRBV9 and TRBJ2-3; TCRdb indicates TRBD1, and absent DNA this call remains unverified. Per germline, CDR1 SGDLS and CDR2 YYNGEE. The CDR3 is 14 amino acids. The CDR3 sequence is CARTRKRSPDTQYF.

The chain links TRBV12-3 or TRBV12-4 to TRBJ2-2; TCRdb reports TRBD2, a call that lacks DNA to check it against. This CDR3 is built from 17 residues. The CDR3 reads CASSPYSGLGFTGELFF.

V is TRBV28 and J is TRBJ2-2; as DNA is missing, the TRBD1 call by TCRdb cannot be tested. Germline-derived CDR1 and CDR2 are MDHEN and SYDVKM. This CDR3 has 16 amino acids. Here the CDR3 reads CASSLSGGGSPGELFF.